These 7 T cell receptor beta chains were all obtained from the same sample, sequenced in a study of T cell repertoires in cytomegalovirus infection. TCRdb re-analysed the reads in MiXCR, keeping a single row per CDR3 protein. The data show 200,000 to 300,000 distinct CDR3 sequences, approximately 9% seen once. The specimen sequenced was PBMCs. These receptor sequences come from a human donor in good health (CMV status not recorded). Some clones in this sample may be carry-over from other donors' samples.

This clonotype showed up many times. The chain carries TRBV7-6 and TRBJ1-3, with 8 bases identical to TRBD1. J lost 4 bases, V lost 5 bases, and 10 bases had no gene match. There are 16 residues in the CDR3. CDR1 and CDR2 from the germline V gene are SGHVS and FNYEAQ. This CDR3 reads CASSPRQGLSGNTIYF. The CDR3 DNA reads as TGTGCCAGCAGCCCCCGACAGGGGCTATCCGGAAACACCATATATTTT.

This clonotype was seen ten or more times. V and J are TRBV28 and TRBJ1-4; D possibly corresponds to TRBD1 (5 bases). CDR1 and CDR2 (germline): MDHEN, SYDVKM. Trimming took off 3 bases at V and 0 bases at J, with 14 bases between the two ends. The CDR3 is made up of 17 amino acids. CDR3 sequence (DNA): TGTGCCAGCAGTTTTCATCGTGGGGGTGCAACTAATGAAAAACTGTTTTTT. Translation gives CASSFHRGGATNEKLFF.

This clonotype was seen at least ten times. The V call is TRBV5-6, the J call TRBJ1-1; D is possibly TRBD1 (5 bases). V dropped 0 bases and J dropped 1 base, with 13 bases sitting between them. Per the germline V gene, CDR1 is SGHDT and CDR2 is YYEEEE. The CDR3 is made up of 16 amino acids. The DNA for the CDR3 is TGTGCCAGCAGCTTGGACCAGGGTAAGCGGAACACTGAAGCTTTCTTT. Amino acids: CASSLDQGKRNTEAFF.

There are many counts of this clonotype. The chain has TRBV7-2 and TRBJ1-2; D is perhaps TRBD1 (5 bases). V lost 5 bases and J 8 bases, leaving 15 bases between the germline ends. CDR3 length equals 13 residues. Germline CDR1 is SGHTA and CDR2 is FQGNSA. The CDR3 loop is CASSPRDLRGYTF. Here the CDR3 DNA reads TGTGCCAGCAGCCCCCGGGACCTTAGGGGCTACACCTTC.

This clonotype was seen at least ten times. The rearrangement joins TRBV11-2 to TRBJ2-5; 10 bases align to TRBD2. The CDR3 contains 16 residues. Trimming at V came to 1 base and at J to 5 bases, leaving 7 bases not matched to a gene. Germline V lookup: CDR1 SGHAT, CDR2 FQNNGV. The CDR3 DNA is TGTGCCAGCAGCTTAGTGAGCGGGAGGGCCGAGGAGACCCAGTACTTC. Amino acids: CASSLVSGRAEETQYF.

The CDR3 DNA sequence: TGTGCCAGCAGCGACTTTATTGGGAACACTGAAGCTTTCTTT. It codes for CASSDFIGNTEAFF. The chain combines TRBV7-2 with TRBJ1-1; no clear D. Germline V gene sequence: CDR1 SGHTA, CDR2 FQGNSA. This CDR3 comprises 14 residues. V gave up 5 bases and J gave up 1 base, with 11 bases separating them.

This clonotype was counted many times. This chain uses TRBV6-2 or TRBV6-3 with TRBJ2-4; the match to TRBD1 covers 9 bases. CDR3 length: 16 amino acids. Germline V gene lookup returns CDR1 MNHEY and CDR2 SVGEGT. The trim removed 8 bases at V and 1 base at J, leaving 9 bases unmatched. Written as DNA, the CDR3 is TGTGCCAGCGAGGACAGGGGTTGGTCGGCCAAAAACATTCAGTACTTC. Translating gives CASEDRGWSAKNIQYF.